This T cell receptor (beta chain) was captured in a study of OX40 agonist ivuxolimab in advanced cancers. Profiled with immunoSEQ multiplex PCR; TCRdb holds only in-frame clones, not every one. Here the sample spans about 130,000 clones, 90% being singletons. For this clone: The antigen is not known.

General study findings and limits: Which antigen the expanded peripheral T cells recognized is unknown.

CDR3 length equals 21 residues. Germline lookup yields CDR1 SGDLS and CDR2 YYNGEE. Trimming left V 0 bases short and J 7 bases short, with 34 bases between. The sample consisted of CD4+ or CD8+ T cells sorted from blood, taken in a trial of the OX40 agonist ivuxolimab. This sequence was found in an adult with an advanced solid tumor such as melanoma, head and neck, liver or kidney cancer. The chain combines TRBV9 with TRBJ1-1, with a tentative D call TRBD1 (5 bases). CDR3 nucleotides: TGTGCCAGCAGCGTAGGTTTGGGTGGCAGGTGGACCCCGGGGGGTATCAGTGAAGCTTTCTTT. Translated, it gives CASSVGLGGRWTPGGISEAFF.